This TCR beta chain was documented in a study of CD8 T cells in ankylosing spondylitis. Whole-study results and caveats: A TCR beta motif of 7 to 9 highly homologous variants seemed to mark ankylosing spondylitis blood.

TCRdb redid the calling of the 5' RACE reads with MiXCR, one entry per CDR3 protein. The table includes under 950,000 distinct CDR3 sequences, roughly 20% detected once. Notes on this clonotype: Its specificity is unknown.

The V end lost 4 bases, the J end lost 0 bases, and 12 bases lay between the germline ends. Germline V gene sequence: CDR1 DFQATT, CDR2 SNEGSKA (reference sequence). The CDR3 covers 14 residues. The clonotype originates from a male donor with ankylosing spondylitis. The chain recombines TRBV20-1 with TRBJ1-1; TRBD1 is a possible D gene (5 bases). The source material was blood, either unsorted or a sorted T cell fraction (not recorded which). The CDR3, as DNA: TGCAGTGCTACACCGGGACGGGTGAACACTGAAGCTTTCTTT. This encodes CSATPGRVNTEAFF.